Listed below are T cell receptor beta chains from one sample, sequenced in a study of T cells in Graves' hyperthyroidism and ophthalmopathy. TCRdb re-analysed the multiplex PCR reads in MiXCR, keeping a single row per CDR3 protein. The sample includes a few hundred thousand distinct CDR3 sequences, 12% to 15% of them seen just once. Sequenced material: blood. These receptors were collected from a woman under 30 with Graves' hyperthyroidism. Each CDR3 is given with its conserved first and last residue. Each record gives: J gene, D gene, CDR3 length, V gene, clone size, CDR3 protein, CDR3 DNA. A D gene is named only where the DNA matches it firmly. Clone size is shown for a subset of rows, as once, few, many or a class of expanded clone.

TRBJ2-5 TRBD2 14 TRBV12-3/TRBV12-4 many CASRRSSGRETQYF TGTGCCAGCAGGCGATCTAGCGGGAGGGAGACCCAGTACTTC
TRBJ1-5 - 15 TRBV27 many CASSPRGASNQPQHF TGTGCCAGCAGTCCCCGCGGGGCGTCCAATCAGCCCCAGCATTTT
TRBJ2-1 - 16 TRBV11-2 many CASSLDRVPSYNEQFF TGTGCCAGCAGCTTAGACAGGGTCCCCTCCTACAATGAGCAGTTCTTC
TRBJ1-1 - 15 TRBV12-3/TRBV12-4 many CASSFSGGGGTEAFF TGTGCCAGCAGTTTCAGCGGGGGAGGGGGCACTGAAGCTTTCTTT
TRBJ1-2 - 13 TRBV12-3/TRBV12-4 many CASSTLRGYGYTF TGTGCCAGCAGTACCTTGCGAGGGTATGGCTACACCTTC
TRBJ1-5 - 15 TRBV7-2 - CANSFPGDRNQPQHF TGTGCCAACAGCTTCCCCGGGGATCGCAATCAGCCCCAGCATTTT
TRBJ2-2 - 16 TRBV28 medium-sized CASSLARDVNTGELFF TGTGCCAGCAGTTTAGCCAGGGATGTGAACACCGGGGAGCTGTTTTTT
TRBJ1-6 - 11 TRBV30 many CAWSEDSPLHF TGTGCCTGGAGTGAGGATTCACCCCTCCACTTT
TRBJ1-1 - 14 TRBV7-3 few CASSLRQGSTEAFF TGTGCCAGCAGCTTAAGGCAGGGGAGCACTGAAGCTTTCTTT
TRBJ2-1 TRBD2 15 TRBV5-1 many CASSIREGSYNEQFF TGCGCCAGCAGCATCAGGGAGGGGTCCTACAATGAGCAGTTCTTC
TRBJ2-1 TRBD2 18 TRBV7-7 - CASSLDSGTSGDSNEQFF TGTGCTAGCAGCTTAGATTCGGGGACTAGCGGGGACTCCAATGAGCAGTTCTTC
TRBJ2-1 TRBD2 13 TRBV7-2 few CASSVVAGGGQFF TGTGCCAGCAGCGTAGTAGCGGGAGGGGGGCAGTTCTTC
TRBJ1-4 TRBD1 15 TRBV28 few CASSLSTGGVEKLFF TGTGCCAGCAGTTTATCGACAGGGGGGGTGGAAAAACTGTTTTTT
TRBJ2-5 - 12 TRBV12-3/TRBV12-4 - CASGPKQETQYF TGTGCCAGCGGCCCGAAGCAAGAGACCCAGTACTTC